This T cell receptor beta chain appears in the sequencing data of a study of CD8+ T cells in alopecia areata (dated by TCRdb to the late 2010s). With respect to the entire study: Treated patients were enrolled in an open-label pilot trial of oral tofacitinib at 5 to 10 mg twice daily for moderate-to-severe alopecia areata. Tofacitinib was given for 6 to 18 months, followed by 6 months of follow-up off drug to assess delayed response and recurrence. High-throughput TCRbeta sequencing was used to examine T cell clonal expansion in alopecia areata in both the C3H/HeJ mouse model and human patients. In humans, TCRbeta sequencing was performed on scalp tissue and on sorted CD4+ and CD8+ peripheral blood T cells from healthy controls and from patients with patchy or totalis/universalis alopecia areata. Tofacitinib-treated patients had biopsies at baseline and at 4 and 24 weeks of treatment, with a later scalp biopsy in several patients. Scalp clonality was compared across normal scalp (n=4), patchy alopecia areata scalp (n=8), and alopecia totalis/universalis scalp (n=8). RNA was extracted with the PAXgene miRNA kit for fixed scalp, the miRNeasy kit for PBMCs, and the RNeasy kit for mouse skin. TCRbeta CDR3 regions were amplified by immunoSEQ multiplex PCR with 35 Vbeta forward and 13 Jbeta reverse primers.

Study-wide findings and limitations: Lesional scalp, especially in alopecia totalis/universalis, showed higher clonality and more expanded CD8+ clones than normal scalp, suggesting antigenic drive. Unlike mouse skin, where gammadelta T cells dominate, normal human skin contains resident alphabeta T cells that get sequenced too, which complicates analysis of the scalp TCR repertoire. Shared TCR sequences between patients were less evident than in mice, which may be partly attributable to HLA diversity in the patient population.

Remarks on this clone: Its antigen remains undetermined. No per-base quality is available; no much larger clone lies one base away.

The library came from the immunoSEQ multiplex PCR assay. RNA was extracted from all samples and reverse transcribed into cDNA as template for TCR sequencing. First-strand cDNA was synthesized using SuperScript III with a 2:1 mix of oligo-dT and random hexamers. A synthetic immune receptor repertoire was used to measure amplification bias, and any remaining bias was corrected computationally. Regarding the original processing steps: After raw reads were preprocessed to remove errors, the CDR3 was defined following IMGT conventions as running from the conserved cysteine to phenylalanine. Clonality was computed as 1 minus the Shannon entropy, with the entropy normalized by log2 of the number of productive unique TCRs. Scalp TCRbeta sequences were cross-referenced with sorted blood CD4 and CD8 repertoires so that the CD4 or CD8 identity of scalp clones could be inferred. TCRdb retrieved this table from immuneACCESS and kept in-frame rearrangements only. Not all clones are present; in checked studies, unresolved V genes account for under half, and no reason is known for the remainder. The DNA gave D and trimming, while V, J and clone size come from that table. The sample table lists around 130,000 clones, roughly 54% of them with a count of one. The ten most abundant clones make up roughly 4.3% of the sample.

The time point label here, explained by the study, means: baseline before oral tofacitinib. From alopecia areata patients, peripheral blood was collected along with lesional scalp punch biopsies. PBMCs were isolated by density centrifugation and stained for CD3, CD4 and CD8, after which CD4+ and CD8+ T cells were sorted on a FACSAria. The receptor's source is a human donor with alopecia areata. The sequencing here drew on CD4+ T cells sorted from blood, taken at week 0.

The nucleotide sequence reads TGCGCCAGCAGCTTGGCCGGGACAGTGAGAGGGTTGAACTATGGCTACACCTTC. It specifies CASSLAGTVRGLNYGYTF. This sequence uses TRBV5-1 and TRBJ1-2; TRBD1 agrees with 7 junctional bases. The germline V gene encodes CDR1 SGHRS and CDR2 YFSETQ. V is cut back by 0 bases and J by 2 bases, with 13 bases in the junction unmatched. From the cysteine up to the phenylalanine, the CDR3 has a length of 18 residues. The CDR3 DNA has 54 bases and is translated from base 1.